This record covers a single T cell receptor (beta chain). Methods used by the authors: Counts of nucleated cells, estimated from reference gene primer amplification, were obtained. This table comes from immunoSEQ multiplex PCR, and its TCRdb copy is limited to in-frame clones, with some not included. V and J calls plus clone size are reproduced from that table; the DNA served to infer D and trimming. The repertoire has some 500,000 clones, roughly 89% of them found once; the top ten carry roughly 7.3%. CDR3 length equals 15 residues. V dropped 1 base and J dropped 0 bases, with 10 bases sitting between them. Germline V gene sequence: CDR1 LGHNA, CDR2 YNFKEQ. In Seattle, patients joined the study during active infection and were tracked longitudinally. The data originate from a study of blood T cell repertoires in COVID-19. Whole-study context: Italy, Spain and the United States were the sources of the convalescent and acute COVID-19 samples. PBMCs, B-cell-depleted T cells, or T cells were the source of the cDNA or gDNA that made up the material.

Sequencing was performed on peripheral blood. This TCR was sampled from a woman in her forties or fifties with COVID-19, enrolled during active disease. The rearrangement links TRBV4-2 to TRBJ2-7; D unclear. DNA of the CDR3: TGTGCCAGCAGCCAAGCTGATAAGAGCTCCTACGAGCAGTACTTC. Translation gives CASSQADKSSYEQYF.